This note documents a single T cell receptor beta chain sequence. The antigen remains undetermined. The PCR was carried out with 60 Vbeta primers and 13 Jbeta primers. Profiling relied on immunoSEQ multiplex PCR, and the TCRdb table lists in-frame clones only, not all of them. The sample includes 90,000 to 110,000 clones, about four fifths of them seen just once. These data are taken from a study of cytomegalovirus exposure and HLA in healthy donors. Germline loops: CDR1 GTSNPN, CDR2 SVGIG (reference sequence). CDR3 size: 14 residues. V lost 2 bases, J lost 0 bases, and 8 bases lay in between. Broader study findings: Reports indicated that the classifier achieved high specificity and sensitivity in diagnosing cytomegalovirus status. According to a later analysis, most TCR beta chains associated with CMV appeared HLA-restricted. Earlier analysis looked at TCR beta V segments, and most were productive about 90% or about 30% of the time. Analyses of presence and absence presupposed an approximately uniform sequencing depth across donors.

The sequenced sample was PBMCs. The TCR originated in a man younger than 45 in good health and CMV-seronegative. The chain carries TRBV30 and TRBJ1-3; D possibly corresponds to TRBD1 (5 bases). CDR3: CAWSKGISGNTIYF. CDR3 DNA: TGTGCCTGGAGTAAGGGGATCTCTGGAAACACCATATATTTT.